A selection of T cell receptor beta chains follows, all from one sample in a study of cytotoxic CD8 clonotypes in ibrutinib-treated CLL. Libraries were prepared by immunoSEQ multiplex PCR; TCRdb keeps only in-frame clonotypes and omits some of them. The sample carries about 180,000 clones, roughly four fifths recorded once. This specimen was PBMCs, taken after 24 months of ibrutinib treatment. The origin of the receptors is a human donor with chronic lymphocytic leukemia. The CDR3 runs from the conserved cysteine through the conserved F or W. Each record gives: J gene, clone size, V gene, CDR3 protein. Rows may omit the clone size; those that give it use once, few, many or a size class.

TRBJ2-5 few TRBV4-2 CASSQDLVLAGGQETQYF
TRBJ1-1 . TRBV4-1 CASSQDSDAMWDMAEAFF
TRBJ1-1 . TRBV27 CASRPWGQIMNTEAFF
TRBJ2-5 . TRBV29-1 CSAPGQGAGGSGTQYF
TRBJ1-2 once TRBV30 CAWVSTDQNYGYTF
TRBJ2-5 . TRBV6-4 CASRRAGVYQETQYF
TRBJ1-3 . TRBV4-3 CASSQDKGTASGNTIYF
TRBJ1-5 . TRBV7-2 CASKGWGYSNQPQHF
TRBJ1-5 . TRBV15 CATSRQNQPQHF
TRBJ2-5 . TRBV12-5 CASGPGTVMQTQYF
TRBJ1-4 . TRBV18 CASSPRQGGPNEKLFF
TRBJ2-1 . TRBV5-3 CASSRGGSTYNEQFF
. . TRBV7-9 CAIHGSTHEQYF
TRBJ1-2 . TRBV7-3 CASGTTGRNYGYTF
TRBJ2-2 . TRBV9 CASSEYRSGELFF
TRBJ1-2 few TRBV5-1 CASSLDFQRGYTF
TRBJ1-4 . TRBV25-1 CASKGQGAPNEKLFF
TRBJ1-5 . TRBV11-2 CASSRGYSNQPQHF
TRBJ2-2 once TRBV5-1 CASSLESQGGRSTGELFF
TRBJ2-3 . TRBV5-1 CASSLGGLAGYTDTQYF
TRBJ2-5 . TRBV5-1 CASRGGSVYGGTQYF
TRBJ1-1 . TRBV11-1 CASSLVGTEAFF
TRBJ2-3 . TRBV4-3 CASSPLPDMGTDTQYF
TRBJ1-4 once TRBV9 CASSTQGAGEKLFF
TRBJ2-3 . TRBV28 CASSLGRSRRGLLNTQYF
TRBJ1-5 few TRBV6-5 CASSTDRGFKPQHF
TRBJ2-4 . TRBV15 CATIAGEGKNIQYF
TRBJ1-2 . TRBV5-1 CASSLGTYGYTF
TRBJ1-1 . TRBV6-5 CASSSRQGGRNTEAFF
TRBJ2-7 . TRBV7-2 CASSSTPTSDYEQYF
TRBJ2-7 . TRBV27 CASRSRTGSYEQYF
TRBJ2-1 . TRBV2 CARRLAGYNEQFF
TRBJ1-4 . TRBV6-5 CASSYSRQGANEKLFF
TRBJ2-7 . TRBV4-3 CASSQDGSSGPYEQYF
TRBJ1-1 . TRBV30 CAWTFQGLNTEAFF
TRBJ1-2 . TRBV7-9 CASSLAGSANYGYTF
TRBJ1-1 . TRBV5-1 CASATGIMNTEAFF
TRBJ1-2 . TRBV30 CAWSVQTNYGYTF
TRBJ2-7 . TRBV27 CASSPGTSVAYEQYF
TRBJ1-6 . TRBV27 CAHTGRLNSPLHF
TRBJ1-1 . TRBV6-1 CASSEFGTGNAEAFF
TRBJ2-5 once TRBV11-3 CASSLNGEEAQETQYF
TRBJ1-2 . TRBV18 CASSPQGSNGYTF
TRBJ2-1 . TRBV7-3 CASQKARLAGTLSSYNEQFF